This paragraph covers one TCR beta chain sequence. This specimen comes from a study of PD-1 blockade in classical Hodgkin lymphoma. As for the study in general: Patients were treated with nivolumab at 3 mg/kg, and this was given intravenously every 2 weeks.

V lost 6 bases and J lost 4; bases outside the gene matches: 7. Germline CDR1 reads SGHVS; CDR2 reads FQNEAQ. This CDR3 has 15 amino acids. Assay used: immunoSEQ multiplex PCR; TCRdb lists only in-frame clones, some missing. This table holds about 24,000 clones, 70% to 80% found once. Relapse was seen in all patients after autologous stem cell transplantation, and brentuximab vedotin exposure was variable. The sample consisted of peripheral blood mononuclear cells (PBMCs), taken at baseline. The chain links TRBV7-8 to TRBJ2-1, with 9 bases fitting TRBD2. This receptor was obtained from a human donor with classical Hodgkin lymphoma. CDR3 region: CASSPWRGGYNEQFF. In DNA, the CDR3 is TGTGCCAGCAGTCCCTGGCGGGGGGGTTACAATGAGCAGTTCTTC.